This T cell receptor beta chain appears in the sequencing data of a study of OX40 agonist ivuxolimab in advanced cancers. A history of autoimmune disease or systemic immunosuppression excluded patients. This CDR3 region has 15 residues. The germline CDR1 and CDR2 sequences are MNHEY and SMNVEV (reference sequence). Trimming cost V 3 bases and J 6 bases; bases outside gene matches: 5. Only in-frame clones appear in the TCRdb table, and some are missing; sequencing was by immunoSEQ multiplex PCR. The sample holds fewer than 12,000 clones; approximately 79% are singletons and the top ten take almost 40%. For this clone: Its antigen remains unknown.

Whole-study findings and limits: Blood T cells, both CD4+ and CD8+, expanded clonally by week 6 at 0.1 to 3.0 mg/kg.

The chain has TRBV27 and TRBJ2-2; 9 positions agree with TRBD2. Sample: CD4+ or CD8+ T cells sorted from blood, taken in a trial of the OX40 agonist ivuxolimab. The receptor comes from an adult with an advanced solid tumor such as melanoma, head and neck, liver or kidney cancer. The CDR3 sequence is CASSLAGGPPGELFF. The DNA of the CDR3 is TGTGCCAGCAGTTTGGCGGGAGGGCCCCCCGGGGAGCTGTTTTTT.